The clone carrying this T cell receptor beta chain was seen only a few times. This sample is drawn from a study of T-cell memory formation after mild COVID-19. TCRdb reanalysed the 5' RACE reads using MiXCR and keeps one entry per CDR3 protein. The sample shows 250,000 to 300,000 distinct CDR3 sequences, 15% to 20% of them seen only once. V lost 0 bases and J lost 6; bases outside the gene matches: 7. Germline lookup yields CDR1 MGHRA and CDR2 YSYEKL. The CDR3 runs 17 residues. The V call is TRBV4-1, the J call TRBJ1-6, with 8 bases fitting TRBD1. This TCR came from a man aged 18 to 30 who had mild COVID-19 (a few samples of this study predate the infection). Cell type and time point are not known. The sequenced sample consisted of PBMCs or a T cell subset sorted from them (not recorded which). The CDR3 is CASSQEGSGGRNSPLHF. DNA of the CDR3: TGCGCCAGCAGCCAAGAAGGTTCAGGGGGCCGTAATTCACCCCTCCACTTT.